The clone carrying this T cell receptor (beta chain) was seen a handful of times. Original methodology: Amplification with reference gene primers provided the estimates of nucleated cell counts. Data came from immunoSEQ multiplex PCR; TCRdb stores just in-frame clones and leaves some out. For V, J and clone size, that table is used; D and trimming come from the DNA. The sample has around 370,000 clones; more than 75% are singletons. The sample is drawn from a study of blood T cell repertoires in COVID-19. The overall study: Both acute and convalescent COVID-19 samples were obtained from the United States, Italy and Spain. T cells, B-cell-depleted T cells, or PBMCs provided the cDNA or gDNA that served as material.

V shed 7 bases and J shed 7 bases, with 16 bases lying between them. The CDR3 sequence is 13 residues long. The sample was peripheral blood. The chain has TRBV12-3 or TRBV12-4 and TRBJ1-1, with D hard to call. This receptor was obtained from a woman between 18 and 29 years old who had recovered from COVID-19. The CDR3 DNA reads as TGTGCCAGCAACCCCGGTTGGGAGGGTGAAGCTTTCTTT. It is translated as CASNPGWEGEAFF.